This T cell receptor beta chain came from a study of breast tumors, draining lymph nodes, adjacent tissues. General study points: Most tumor T cells seemingly derive from lymph node, then expand in tumor.

Trimming removed 5 bases from V and 5 bases from J, with 19 bases in between. The germline gives CDR1 SEHNR, CDR2 FQNEAQ (reference sequence). CDR3 length: 15 amino acids. Via MiXCR, TCRdb re-called the multiplex PCR reads, giving one row per CDR3 protein. In the table there are tens of thousands of distinct CDR3 sequences, less than 65% of which are singletons. In the case of this clonotype: Its antigen is not identified.

This chain links TRBV7-9 with TRBJ2-7, with D tentatively TRBD2 (5 bases). The sequence derives from a female donor with breast cancer. Some clones in this sample may be carry-over from other donors' samples. The sample was breast tumor tissue. In DNA form, the CDR3 reads TGTGCCAGCAGCAATCGACACCTCGGGGTCAACGAGCAGTACTTC. It yields the protein CASSNRHLGVNEQYF.